These T cell receptor beta chains were read from a single sample in a study of blood T cell repertoires in COVID-19. Some clones are missing from TCRdb's copy, which holds only in-frame ones; the method was immunoSEQ multiplex PCR. The repertoire holds 250,000 to 300,000 clones, with 86% as singletons. What was sequenced was peripheral blood. These receptors were taken from a woman aged 70-85 years with COVID-19, enrolled during active disease. CDR3s include the opening cysteine and the closing phenylalanine or tryptophan. A D gene is named only where the DNA matches it firmly. Size tells how often a clone was seen (once, few, many) or the class of an expanded clone, and some rows leave it out.

TRBJ1-5 | once | - | TRBV9 | TGTGCCAGCAGCGTTGGTCCAGAAGAGCCCCAGCATTTT | CASSVGPEEPQHF
TRBJ1-2 | - | - | TRBV29-1 | TGCAGCGTTCGCGGGCTAAACTATGGCTACACCTTC | CSVRGLNYGYTF
TRBJ2-3 | - | - | TRBV12-3/TRBV12-4 | TGTGCCAGCAAATATAGCACAGATACGCAGTATTTT | CASKYSTDTQYF
TRBJ1-3 | - | - | TRBV30 | TGTGCCTGGTATGAACCGGGACTCCAGGCTGGAAACACCATATATTTT | CAWYEPGLQAGNTIYF
TRBJ1-2 | once | - | TRBV28 | TGTGCCACCGGATCCGGGCCGGGAGGGTCCGAGGCCTATGGCTACACCTTC | CATGSGPGGSEAYGYTF
TRBJ1-6 | - | TRBD1 | TRBV10-3 | TGTGCCATCAGTGAGTCCCCCCACTTACAGGGGTATAATTCACCCCTCCACTTT | CAISESPHLQGYNSPLHF
TRBJ2-1 | - | - | TRBV24-1 | TGTGCCACCAGTCCGTCCCCACTAAAATTTGAGCAGTTCTTC | CATSPSPLKFEQFF
TRBJ2-2 | - | TRBD2 | TRBV28 | TGTGCCAGCAGCCCAGGACTAGCGGGGTTTATAACCGGGGAGCTGTTTTTT | CASSPGLAGFITGELFF
TRBJ1-1 | - | TRBD1 | TRBV5-1 | TGCGCCAGCAGCCCATGGACAGGGACAAACACTGAAGCTTTCTTT | CASSPWTGTNTEAFF
TRBJ2-7 | - | TRBD1 | TRBV7-2 | TGTGCCAGCAGCTTTACAGGGGCCTACGAGCAGTACTTC | CASSFTGAYEQYF
TRBJ1-1 | - | - | TRBV24-1 | TGTGCTCCTAATGAGAGGCCGGCGAGTTCGGCGGGAGCTTTCTTT | CAPNERPASSAGAFF
TRBJ1-1 | - | - | TRBV28 | TGTGCCAACTTCCAGGGAGGGGGAAAGACTGAAGCTTTCTTT | CANFQGGGKTEAFF
TRBJ1-2 | - | - | TRBV5-6 | TGTGCCAGCAGCTCGGGGAACATCTATGGCTACACCTTC | CASSSGNIYGYTF
TRBJ2-1 | - | TRBD1 | TRBV10-3 | TGTGCCATCAGTGAACTGGGACAGAAGTCCTACAATGAGCAGTTCTTC | CAISELGQKSYNEQFF
TRBJ1-6 | - | - | TRBV7-9 | TGTGCCAGCAGCTTAGTAGATTTGGACAGCACACCCCTCCACTTT | CASSLVDLDSTPLHF
TRBJ1-3 | - | - | TRBV10-3 | TGTGCCATCAGTGGGACAGTTGGAAACACCATATATTTT | CAISGTVGNTIYF
TRBJ1-5 | - | TRBD1 | TRBV2 | TGTGCCAGCAGTGCGGGACAGGGGAATCAGCCCCAGCATTTT | CASSAGQGNQPQHF
TRBJ1-2 | - | TRBD1 | TRBV24-1 | TGTGCCACCAGTGACACGGGACAGGGGCTCTATGGCTACACCTTC | CATSDTGQGLYGYTF
TRBJ2-7 | - | TRBD1 | TRBV6-5 | TGTGCCAGCAGTTACCGGGACAGGGGTTCCTACGAGCAGTACTTC | CASSYRDRGSYEQYF
TRBJ1-1 | - | - | TRBV5-1 | TGCGCCAGCAGCTTGAGGGAGGGGACCCCTGAAGCTTTCTTT | CASSLREGTPEAFF
TRBJ2-7 | - | - | TRBV7-9 | TGTGCCAGCAGCTTAGGTCGACAGAACTACGAGCAGTACTTC | CASSLGRQNYEQYF
TRBJ1-1 | - | - | TRBV7-9 | TGTGCCAGCAGCCCTATGGCTGAAGCTTTCTTT | CASSPMAEAFF
TRBJ2-3 | - | - | TRBV24-1 | TGTGCCACCAGCAGGGTGGGCACAGATACGCAGTATTTT | CATSRVGTDTQYF
TRBJ2-3 | - | TRBD2 | TRBV27 | TGTGCCAGCAGGACCCGGGGCGGGGGGAACACAGATACGCAGTATTTT | CASRTRGGGNTDTQYF
TRBJ1-2 | - | - | TRBV19 | TGTGCCAGTACTAGACAGATAATGGACTATGGCTACACCTTC | CASTRQIMDYGYTF
TRBJ1-2 | - | - | TRBV28 | TGTGCCAGCAGTTTAGGAGGGCAGAACTATGGCTACACCTTC | CASSLGGQNYGYTF
TRBJ2-3 | - | TRBD2 | TRBV13 | TGTGCCAGCAGCTTAGAGGCGGGGGTTGATACGCAGTATTTT | CASSLEAGVDTQYF